This T cell receptor beta chain emerged from a study of control samples from healthy donors and cancer patients (dated by TCRdb to the early 2020s). The germline V gene (reference sequence) supplies CDR1 WNHNN and CDR2 SYGVQD. Reading from cysteine to phenylalanine, the CDR3 counts 12 amino acids. Solely the CDR3 DNA is kept, with 36 bases framed from the first base. V loses 4 bases, J loses 7 bases, and the germline ends lie 10 bases apart. The count of this clone is one. Its binding antigen is unknown. No base quality information exists; no much larger clone differs at one position. The library was generated by the immunoSEQ multiplex PCR assay. Imported from immuneACCESS, the table was reduced by TCRdb to in-frame sequences with V and J called. These copies leave out some clones; in studies compared against another copy, an unresolved V gene accounts for under half, and the cause of the remainder is not known. For this sample there are roughly 94,000 clones; approximately 88% appear just once. The ten largest clonotypes hold under 40% of the sample.

The V gene is TRBV10-1 and the J gene is TRBJ1-2, with no reliable assignment of the D segment. The source material was PBMCs. The TCR comes from a man between 65 and 85 years old with lung cancer. The DNA sequence is TGCGCCAGCAGTGGAAGGGAGGGTGGCTACACCTTC. This yields the protein CASSGREGGYTF.